Below, 12 T cell receptor beta chains from the same sample are listed, as sequenced in a study of cytomegalovirus exposure and HLA in healthy donors. Primers: 60 Vbeta forward and 13 Jbeta reverse. Clones were read by immunoSEQ multiplex PCR, and TCRdb kept only the in-frame ones, dropping some. The sample carries some 120,000 clones, about 80% recorded once. The sequenced sample was PBMCs. These receptors were taken from a man in his forties in good health and CMV-seronegative.

The chain employs TRBV5-4 and TRBJ1-4; 11 bases fit TRBD1. Germline CDR1 reads SGHNT; CDR2 reads YYREEE (reference sequence). With V trimmed by 4 bases and J by 7 bases, 9 bases remained unmatched. This CDR3 has 16 amino acids. CDR3 protein: CASSGATGTGGEKLFF. The CDR3 DNA reads as TGTGCCAGCAGCGGTGCCACCGGGACAGGGGGTGAAAAACTGTTTTTT.

This clone was seen only a few times. The chain uses TRBV30 and TRBJ1-1, with a weak D call TRBD1 (5 bases). Trimming removed 5 bases from V and 6 bases from J, with 16 bases in between. Germline loops: CDR1 GTSNPN, CDR2 SVGIG (reference sequence). The CDR3 covers 13 residues. CDR3 coding DNA: TGTGCCTGGGAGGCCCCCGGGGGTCCTGAAGCTTTCTTT. It codes for CAWEAPGGPEAFF.

This chain uses TRBV5-1 with TRBJ1-1; D is undetermined. Per the germline V gene, CDR1 is SGHRS and CDR2 is YFSETQ. Trimming stripped 6 bases from V and 1 base from J, with 10 bases between. This CDR3 region has 13 residues. The CDR3 here is CASNDGGNTEAFF. CDR3 in DNA: TGCGCCAGCAACGACGGAGGGAACACTGAAGCTTTCTTT.

This clone was seen a few times. The chain combines TRBV30 with TRBJ1-2, with 7 nucleotides matching TRBD1. CDR3 length equals 15 residues. Germline V gene lookup returns CDR1 GTSNPN and CDR2 SVGIG (reference sequence). J gave up 4 bases and V 2 bases, and 10 bases lay outside the gene matches. CDR3 nucleotides: TGTGCCTGGAGTAAAACAGGGGATTCGAGCTATGGCTACACCTTC. Protein product: CAWSKTGDSSYGYTF.

This rearrangement joins TRBV7-8 to TRBJ1-1; the match to TRBD1 covers 7 bases. CDR1 SGHVS and CDR2 FQNEAQ come from the germline V gene. This CDR3 region has 16 residues. With 5 bases clipped from V and 1 base from J, the junction kept 10 bases outside the gene matches. The CDR3 reads CASSPDTAGGNTEAFF. DNA for the CDR3: TGTGCCAGCAGCCCCGACACCGCAGGGGGGAACACTGAAGCTTTCTTT.

This clone was seen only once. The V call is TRBV18, the J call TRBJ2-3; D is possibly TRBD1 (6 bases). CDR1 KGHSH and CDR2 LQKENI come from the germline V gene. The CDR3 is 15 residues long. Trimming took off 0 bases at V and 7 bases at J, with 14 bases between the two ends. In DNA, the CDR3 is TGTGCCAGCTCACCACCGACAGGACCACAGAATACGCAGTATTTT. Translated, it gives CASSPPTGPQNTQYF.

This clone was found once. The J gene is TRBJ2-5, the V gene TRBV27; possible D gene TRBD1, 5 bases. Germline CDR1 and CDR2: MNHEY and SMNVEV (reference sequence). The CDR3 length is 14 residues. Deletions cut 3 bases from V and 3 bases from J, with 11 bases between. The CDR3 nucleotides read TGTGCCAGCAGTTTTCCCGACAGAAAAGAGACCCAGTACTTC. Translation gives CASSFPDRKETQYF.

CDR3 DNA: TGTGCCAGCAGCTTAGGGGGACAGGGGGATACGCAGTATTTT. Translating gives CASSLGGQGDTQYF. The rearrangement uses TRBV13 and TRBJ2-3, with 10 bases aligning to TRBD1. V gave up 0 bases and J gave up 6 bases; unmatched junction bases: 0. CDR3 length: 14 residues. From germline, CDR1 is PRHDT and CDR2 FYEKMQ (reference sequence).

The CDR3 coding sequence is TGTGCCAGCAGGGGGACACCGGGTATCAGCTCCTACGAGCAGTACTTC. Translating gives CASRGTPGISSYEQYF. The rearrangement uses TRBV28 and TRBJ2-7, with D perhaps TRBD1 (6 bases). The CDR3 is 16 residues long. Trimming cost V 6 bases and J 0 bases, with 18 bases left between them. Germline V gene sequence: CDR1 MDHEN, CDR2 SYDVKM.

The V call is TRBV7-9, the J call TRBJ2-7, with 12 bases aligning to TRBD2. With 1 base clipped from V and 3 bases from J, the junction kept 4 bases outside the gene matches. Germline V gene data show CDR1 as SEHNR and CDR2 as FQNEAQ (reference sequence). CDR3 length equals 16 residues. Here the CDR3 reads CASSLGLAGAYYEQYF. CDR3 nucleotide sequence: TGTGCCAGCAGCTTAGGACTAGCGGGAGCGTACTACGAGCAGTACTTC. The variable domain in full, completed from reference TRBV7-9 and TRBJ2-7, reads DTGVSQNPRHKITKRGQNVTFRCDPISEHNRLYWYRQTLGQGPEFLTYFQNEAQLEKSRLLSDRFSAERPKGSFSTLEIQRTEQGDSAMYLCASSLGLAGAYYEQYFGPGTRLTVT.

CDR3 sequence (DNA): TGTGCCAGCAGTTACTCTTCCAACTACGAGCAGTACTTC. Residues: CASSYSSNYEQYF. The rearrangement joins TRBV6-5 to TRBJ2-7; no clear D. This CDR3 is 13 amino acids long. The germline CDR1 and CDR2 sequences are MNHEY and SVGAGI. The V end lost 0 bases, the J end lost 3 bases, and 6 bases lay between the germline ends.

The chain carries TRBV7-8 and TRBJ1-1, with D possibly matching TRBD1 (6 bases). Trimming shortened V by 4 bases and J by 4 bases, and 10 bases separated the two germline ends. Germline V lookup: CDR1 SGHVS, CDR2 FQNEAQ. This CDR3 has 13 amino acids. Written as DNA, the CDR3 is TGTGCCAGCAGCTCCCACAGGGCCACTGAAGCTTTCTTT. It specifies CASSSHRATEAFF.